The sequence of this T cell receptor beta chain was determined in a study of blood T cells in healthy people across ages. Study overall: In model experiments, template switching was able to capture about one barcoded beta molecule for every two T cells that were present. Study conclusions and caveats: Per-million-T-cell TCR beta diversity fell roughly linearly with age.

A J-beta primer mix and a sample-barcoded 5' primer were used in a second PCR of about 7 to 12 cycles. The authors tagged each cDNA molecule using a template-switch adaptor with 12 random nucleotides. TCRdb independently ran MiXCR on the 5' RACE reads; one entry per CDR3 protein. The table lists around 800,000 distinct CDR3 sequences, roughly 44% of them singletons. The sample, 7.5 to 10 milliliters of peripheral blood, was drawn from each donor. This CDR3 is 10 amino acids long. CDR1 MNHNS and CDR2 SASEGT come from the germline V gene. V lost 8 bases and J 5 bases, leaving 6 bases between the germline ends. This clonotype has a count of ten or more. As yet, its antigen is unknown.

The chain uses TRBV6-1 and TRBJ2-5; D possibly uses TRBD1 or TRBD2 (5 bases each). This sequence originates from a man between 60 and 70 years old in good health. The specimen sequenced was blood. The CDR3 reads CASWGETQYF. The CDR3 DNA follows: TGTGCCAGCTGGGGGGAGACCCAGTACTTC.